This record covers a single TCR beta chain. What was amplified from RNA transcripts were TCR beta CDR3 regions. HTBI primers were employed in a first-round RT-PCR of the TCR CDR3. TCRdb used MiXCR to reprocess the multiplex PCR reads, holding one entry per CDR3 protein. Here the sample spans 450,000 to 550,000 distinct CDR3 sequences, roughly a quarter being singletons. These data are taken from a study of T cells in Graves' hyperthyroidism and ophthalmopathy. The CDR3 loop spans 16 amino acids. CDR1 is MNHEY and CDR2 is SVGEGT in the germline V gene. V trimming: 5 bases; J trimming: 3 bases; junction bases outside the gene matches: 9.

The chain has TRBV6-2 or TRBV6-3 and TRBJ2-2, with 7 bases that match TRBD1. The TCR was taken from a woman in her twenties or thirties with Graves' ophthalmopathy. Sequencing was performed on blood. CDR3 nucleotide sequence: TGTGCCAGCAGTCCCCGGACAGGTTACGACACCGGGGAGCTGTTTTTT. This gives the protein CASSPRTGYDTGELFF.